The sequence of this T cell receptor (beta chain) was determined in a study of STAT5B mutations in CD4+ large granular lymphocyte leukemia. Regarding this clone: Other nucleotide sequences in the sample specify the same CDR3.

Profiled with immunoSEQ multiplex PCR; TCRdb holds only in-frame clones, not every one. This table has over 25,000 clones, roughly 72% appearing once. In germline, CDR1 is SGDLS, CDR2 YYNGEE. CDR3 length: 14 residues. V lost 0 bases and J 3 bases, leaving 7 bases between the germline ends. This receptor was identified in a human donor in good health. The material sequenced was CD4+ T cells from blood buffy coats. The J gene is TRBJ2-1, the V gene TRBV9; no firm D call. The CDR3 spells CASSVGGDYNEQFF. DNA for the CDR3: TGTGCCAGCAGCGTAGGAGGAGACTACAATGAGCAGTTCTTC. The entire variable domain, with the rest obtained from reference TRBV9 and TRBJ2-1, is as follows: DSGVTQTPKHLITATGQRVTLRCSPRSGDLSVYWYQQSLDQGLQFLIQYYNGEERAKGNILERFSAQQFPDLHSELNLSSLELGDSALYFCASSVGGDYNEQFFGPGTRLTVL.